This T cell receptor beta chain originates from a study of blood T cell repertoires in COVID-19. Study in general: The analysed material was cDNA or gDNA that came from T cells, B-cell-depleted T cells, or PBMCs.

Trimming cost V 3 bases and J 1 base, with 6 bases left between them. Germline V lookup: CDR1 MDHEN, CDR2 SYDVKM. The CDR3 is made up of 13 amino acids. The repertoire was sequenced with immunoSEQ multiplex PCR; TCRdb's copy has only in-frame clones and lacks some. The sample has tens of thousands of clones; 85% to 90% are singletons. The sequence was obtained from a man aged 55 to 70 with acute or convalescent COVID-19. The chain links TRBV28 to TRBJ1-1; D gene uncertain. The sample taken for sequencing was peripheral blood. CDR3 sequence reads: CASSFAENTEAFF. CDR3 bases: TGTGCCAGCAGTTTTGCGGAGAACACTGAAGCTTTCTTT.